This T cell receptor (beta chain) came from a study of blood T cell repertoires in COVID-19. At the level of the study: T cells, B-cell-depleted T cells, or PBMCs supplied cDNA or gDNA.

As processed by the authors: Counts of nucleated cells, estimated from reference gene primer amplification, were obtained. Sequencing was performed with immunoSEQ multiplex PCR; in TCRdb, only in-frame clones are kept and a portion is missing. D and trimming were read from the DNA, whereas the V and J calls and clone size are those reported in that table. The data hold tens of thousands of clones, with 88% observed a single time. Trimming removed 4 bases from V and 1 base from J; junction bases left unmatched: 10. The CDR3 has 18 amino acids. Germline V CDR1 and CDR2: SGHRS, YFSETQ. The sequence was obtained from a man aged 45-65 years with acute or convalescent COVID-19. Sample: peripheral blood. This chain connects TRBV5-1 to TRBJ2-5, with 13 bases aligning to TRBD2. CDR3 bases: TGCGCCAGCAGCATTGGACTAGCGGGGGCCTATTCCCAAGAGACCCAGTACTTC. As protein: CASSIGLAGAYSQETQYF.